Presented here are 30 T cell receptor beta chains from one specimen sequenced in a study of blood T cell repertoires in COVID-19. Profiled with immunoSEQ multiplex PCR; TCRdb holds only in-frame clones, not every one. This table holds just over 95,000 clones, about four fifths found once. The sample was peripheral blood. These receptor sequences come from a man older than 75 with acute or convalescent COVID-19.

A single count supports this clone. The chain combines TRBV6-5 with TRBJ1-4, with D uncertain. Germline assignment: CDR1 MNHEY and CDR2 SVGAGI. V was cut by 5 bases and J by 7 bases, with 5 bases left in between. This CDR3 is built from 11 residues. Written as DNA, the CDR3 is TGTGCCAGCAGTCCCGGTGAAAAACTGTTTTTT. Translation: CASSPGEKLFF.

The chain joins TRBV9 to TRBJ2-1; TRBD2 might be the D (7 bases). Trimming took off 6 bases at V and 7 bases at J, with 14 bases between the two ends. The germline gives CDR1 SGDLS, CDR2 YYNGEE. The CDR3 extends over 13 amino acids. The DNA of the CDR3 is TGTGCCAGCAAGGGAGGGGGGGCGAATGAGCAGTTCTTC. This sequence encodes CASKGGGANEQFF.

This chain uses TRBV7-8 with TRBJ2-1, with D possibly TRBD2 on 5 matching bases. CDR1 and CDR2 from the germline V gene are SGHVS and FQNEAQ. V was clipped by 0 bases and J by 1 base, with 13 bases between them. This CDR3 region has 17 residues. The CDR3 nucleotides are TGTGCCAGCAGCTTAGCGGGCAGTTGGAGGTCCTACAATGAGCAGTTCTTC. Residues: CASSLAGSWRSYNEQFF.

This chain links TRBV2 with TRBJ1-4; the D gene is possibly TRBD1 (5 bases). The CDR3 contains 14 residues. V dropped 1 base and J dropped 5 bases, with 8 bases sitting between them. Looked up from germline, CDR1 is SNHLY and CDR2 is FYNNEI. The CDR3 sequence: CASSEGAGNEKLFF. As DNA, the CDR3 is TGTGCCAGCAGTGAAGGGGCAGGGAATGAAAAACTGTTTTTT.

This sequence joins TRBV2 and TRBJ1-4, with 10 bases aligning to TRBD1. After removal of 6 bases from V and 5 bases from J, the junction contained 3 bases not matched to a gene. Looked up from germline, CDR1 is SNHLY and CDR2 is FYNNEI. The CDR3 is 14 amino acids. CDR3 DNA: TGTGCCAGCAGACTGGACAGGGGGAATGAAAAACTGTTTTTT. Protein sequence: CASRLDRGNEKLFF.

The CDR3 region has the DNA TGTGCCAGCAGCTTAGTCAGGCAGGGCACCGGGGAGCTGTTTTTT. Translation: CASSLVRQGTGELFF. The V gene is TRBV11-2, the J gene TRBJ2-2; D possibly corresponds to TRBD1 (5 bases). Trimming left V 1 base short and J 4 bases short, with 10 bases between. CDR1 is SGHAT, CDR2 FQNNGV, per germline. The CDR3 has 15 amino acids.

This clone appeared a few times. V is TRBV19 and J is TRBJ1-6, with TRBD1 matching 7 bases. The CDR3 runs to 14 residues. Germline V gives CDR1 LNHDA, CDR2 SQIVND (reference sequence). J was trimmed by 10 bases and V by 4 bases; bases with no gene match: 7. The CDR3, as DNA: TGTGCCAGTAGTACCGGACAGGTTTCCTCACCCCTCCACTTT. Amino acid sequence: CASSTGQVSSPLHF.

The chain recombines TRBV30 with TRBJ1-4, with D uncertain. With 4 bases removed from V and 0 bases from J, the gap between germline ends came to 21 bases. The germline CDR1 and CDR2 sequences are GTSNPN and SVGIG (reference sequence). The CDR3 consists of 18 residues. CDR3 region: CAWKGLGSLIATNEKLFF. In nucleotides, the CDR3 is TGTGCCTGGAAAGGATTGGGCAGTCTAATTGCAACTAATGAAAAACTGTTTTTT.

The chain is built from TRBV29-1 and TRBJ1-2, with TRBD1 identical over 10 bases. Per the germline V gene, CDR1 is SQVTM and CDR2 is ANQGSEA. The CDR3 spans 14 residues. Trimming cost V 0 bases and J 8 bases; bases outside gene matches: 6. The CDR3 nucleotides read TGCAGCGTTGAAGATAGACAGGGGGCGCAGGGCTACACCTTC. This codes for CSVEDRQGAQGYTF.

Comments on this clone: At one end the junction does not follow the germline gene, possibly because of a read error. This rearrangement joins TRBV18 to TRBJ1-4; TRBD1 is a possible D gene (6 bases). The CDR3 spans 12 residues. In germline, CDR1 is KGHSH, CDR2 LQKENI. CDR3 protein: CASSPRQDLRLF. Written as DNA, the CDR3 is TGTGCCAGCTCACCCAGACAGGACCTGAGGCTATTT.

The chain couples TRBV5-1 to TRBJ2-1, with TRBD2 matching over 13 bases. Looked up from germline, CDR1 is SGHRS and CDR2 is YFSETQ. V lost 1 base and J lost 1; bases outside the gene matches: 11. The CDR3 spans 20 residues. CDR3 nucleotides: TGCGCCAGCAGCTTGCAAAGGGGTACTAGCGGGAGGGGGTCCTACAATGAGCAGTTCTTC. Translation: CASSLQRGTSGRGSYNEQFF.

The rearrangement joins TRBV19 to TRBJ2-6, with a tentative D call TRBD2 (5 bases). This CDR3 is 15 amino acids long. CDR1 is LNHDA and CDR2 is SQIVND in the germline V gene (reference sequence). Trimming removed 3 bases at V and 3 bases at J, with 9 bases between. The CDR3, as DNA: TGTGCCAGTAGTATGGCGGGTTTTGGGGCCAACGTCCTGACTTTC. Its translation is CASSMAGFGANVLTF.

This chain links TRBV28 with TRBJ1-5; TRBD1 matches 9 bases. The CDR3 is 14 residues long. After removal of 4 bases from V and 6 bases from J, the junction contained 4 bases not matched to a gene. Germline V gene data show CDR1 as MDHEN and CDR2 as SYDVKM. The CDR3 loop is CASSSGQGLQPQHF. The CDR3 DNA reads as TGTGCCAGCAGTTCGGGACAGGGACTTCAGCCCCAGCATTTT. The whole variable domain, remainder taken from reference TRBV28 and TRBJ1-5, is DVKVTQSSRYLVKRTGEKVFLECVQDMDHENMFWYRQDPGLGLRLIYFSYDVKMKEKGDIPEGYSVSREKKERFSLILESASTNQTSMYLCASSSGQGLQPQHFGDGTRLSIL.

V is TRBV27 and J is TRBJ1-3; 9 nucleotides align to TRBD1. The CDR3 loop spans 14 amino acids. Per germline, CDR1 MNHEY and CDR2 SMNVEV (reference sequence). Trimming cost V 5 bases and J 1 base; bases outside gene matches: 0. CDR3: CASSGTGSGNTIYF. Here the CDR3 DNA reads TGTGCCAGCAGTGGGACAGGGTCTGGAAACACCATATATTTT.

V usage is TRBV15 and J usage is TRBJ2-3, with TRBD2 identical over 10 bases. Germline CDR1 is LNHNV and CDR2 is YYDKDF (reference sequence). The CDR3 has 16 residues. Trimming removed 0 bases from V and 2 bases from J; junction bases left unmatched: 2. The CDR3, as DNA: TGTGCCACCAGCAGAGAACTAGCGGGGATCACAGATACGCAGTATTTT. This codes for CATSRELAGITDTQYF.

This chain joins TRBV7-2 and TRBJ2-7; D uncertain. The germline V and J ends were trimmed by 1 base and 0 bases, with 4 bases remaining between them. The CDR3 loop spans 13 amino acids. Germline assignment: CDR1 SGHTA and CDR2 FQGNSA. The CDR3 is CASSLVASYEQYF. In DNA form, the CDR3 reads TGTGCCAGCAGCTTAGTGGCCTCCTACGAGCAGTACTTC.

The rearrangement uses TRBV14 and TRBJ1-6; perhaps TRBD1 as D (5 bases). The ends were cut back, 3 bases at V and 7 bases at J, with 13 bases in the middle. From germline, CDR1 is SGHDN and CDR2 FVKESK. The length of the CDR3 is 15 residues. The CDR3 DNA follows: TGTGCCAGCAGCCAGGAGGGGAGAGAGAATTCACCCCTCCACTTT. As protein: CASSQEGRENSPLHF. Full variable domain (rest looked up from reference TRBV14 and TRBJ1-6): EAGVTQFPSHSVIEKGQTVTLRCDPISGHDNLYWYRRVMGKEIKFLLHFVKESKQDESGMPNNRFLAERTGGTYSTLKVQPAELEDSGVYFCASSQEGRENSPLHFGNGTRLTVT.

CDR3 loop: CSVDVEPEAFF. As DNA, the CDR3 is TGCAGCGTTGACGTTGAGCCTGAAGCTTTCTTT. The chain is built from TRBV29-1 and TRBJ1-1; D is uncertain. Germline values: CDR1 SQVTM, CDR2 ANQGSEA. Deletions cut 3 bases from V and 6 bases from J, with 8 bases between. CDR3 length equals 11 residues.

The chain is built from TRBV5-8 and TRBJ2-7; 9 bases map to TRBD1. V shed 6 bases and J 5 bases; nucleotides not matched to a gene: 12. This CDR3 has 15 residues. The V gene's germline CDR1 is SGHTS and CDR2 YDEGEE. CDR3 region: CASNPPGQGGNEQYF. The DNA of the CDR3 is TGTGCCAGCAACCCCCCGGGACAGGGCGGCAACGAGCAGTACTTC.

V usage is TRBV7-2 and J usage is TRBJ2-5; D is possibly TRBD2 (6 bases). The V end lost 1 base, the J end lost 5 bases, and 11 bases lay between the germline ends. This CDR3 is 14 amino acids long. The germline V gene has CDR1 SGHTA and CDR2 FQGNSA. In DNA form, the CDR3 reads TGTGCCAGCAGCTTAGGATCAGCGGGTGAGACCCAGTACTTC. Translation: CASSLGSAGETQYF.

A remark on this clone: Compared with germline, one end of the junction differs, possibly owing to a read error. The chain links TRBV7-7 to TRBJ2-6, with D possibly TRBD2 on 6 matching bases. Germline V gene lookup returns CDR1 SSHAT and CDR2 FNYEAQ (reference sequence). The CDR3 sequence is 16 residues long. The DNA for the CDR3 is TGTGCTAGCAGCTTAGCAGGCGGGGCTGGGGCCAACGTCCTGACTTTC. Translated: CASSLAGGAGANVLTF. The whole variable domain, filled in from reference TRBV7-7 and TRBJ2-6, reads GAGVSQSPRYKVTKRGQDVTLRCDPISSHATLYWYQQALGQGPEFLTYFNYEAQPDKSGLPSDRFSAERPEGSISTLTIQRTEQRDSAMYRCASSLAGGAGANVLTFGAGSRLTVL.

The chain combines TRBV6-2 or TRBV6-3 with TRBJ1-5; 8 nucleotides match TRBD1. V lost 5 bases, J lost 0 bases, and 9 bases stayed unmatched. Looked up from germline, CDR1 is MNHEY and CDR2 is SVGEGT. CDR3 length: 17 amino acids. The CDR3 protein is CASSAGQVSNSNQPQHF. DNA of the CDR3: TGTGCCAGCAGTGCGGGACAGGTCTCTAATAGCAATCAGCCCCAGCATTTT.

The rearrangement links TRBV7-2 to TRBJ2-7, with 11 bases identical to TRBD2. Looked up from germline, CDR1 is SGHTA and CDR2 is FQGNSA. The ends lost 4 bases at V and 2 bases at J; junction bases unmatched: 7. This CDR3 is built from 16 residues. CDR3 in DNA: TGTGCCAGCAGCTCCCTGACTAGCGGGACCGCCTACGAGCAGTACTTC. This translates into CASSSLTSGTAYEQYF.

This chain joins TRBV30 and TRBJ2-7, with TRBD2 matching 8 bases. This CDR3 has 14 residues. The J segment lost 2 bases and the V segment lost 3 bases, leaving 6 bases of the junction unmatched. Germline lookup yields CDR1 GTSNPN and CDR2 SVGIG (reference sequence). In DNA form, the CDR3 reads TGTGCCTGGAGCACCCAGCGGGGGCCCTACGAGCAGTACTTC. It encodes CAWSTQRGPYEQYF. Supplemented by reference TRBV30 and TRBJ2-7, the full variable domain reads SQTIHQWPATLVQPVGSPLSLECTVEGTSNPNLYWYRQAAGRGLQLLFYSVGIGQISSEVPQNLSASRPQDRQFILSSKKLLLSDSGFYLCAWSTQRGPYEQYFGPGTRLTVT.

The chain joins TRBV7-2 to TRBJ2-7; 7 nucleotides line up with TRBD2. CDR3 length: 14 residues. Trimming took 6 bases from V and 0 from J; bases not matched to a gene: 5. In germline, CDR1 is SGHTA, CDR2 FQGNSA. DNA of the CDR3: TGTGCCAGCAGAAAATCTAGCGGCTCCTACGAGCAGTACTTC. Amino acid sequence: CASRKSSGSYEQYF.

This clone was found a few times. This chain joins TRBV20-1 and TRBJ2-7; no reliable D call. The CDR3 covers 11 residues. V dropped 5 bases and J dropped 2 bases, with 7 bases sitting between them. In germline, CDR1 is DFQATT, CDR2 SNEGSKA (reference sequence). The CDR3 nucleotides read TGCAGTGCTCCCTTTACCTACGAGCAGTACTTC. Its protein is CSAPFTYEQYF.

The rearrangement links TRBV6-2 or TRBV6-3 to TRBJ2-2; D remains unclear. The length of the CDR3 is 12 residues. Trimming shortened V by 4 bases and J by 7 bases, and 7 bases separated the two germline ends. Germline V gene sequence: CDR1 MNHEY, CDR2 SVGEGT. The CDR3 sequence: CASSFGGGELFF. CDR3 DNA sequence: TGTGCCAGCAGTTTCGGCGGCGGGGAGCTGTTTTTT.

The genes are TRBV6-1 and TRBJ2-5; 15 bases are shared with TRBD2. The CDR3 extends over 17 amino acids. In germline, CDR1 is MNHNS, CDR2 SASEGT. V dropped 3 bases and J dropped 4; count of bases not matched to a gene: 6. The CDR3 reads CASSDGTSGGIRETQYF. The CDR3 DNA follows: TGTGCCAGCAGTGATGGGACTAGCGGGGGGATAAGAGAGACCCAGTACTTC.

This CDR3 is CASSLDGTDTQYF. The CDR3 DNA sequence: TGTGCCAGCAGCTTAGACGGCACAGATACGCAGTATTTT. The rearrangement uses TRBV11-3 and TRBJ2-3; no definite D call. The CDR3 consists of 13 residues. The V end was cut by 0 bases, the J end by 1 base, with 2 bases between. Germline loops: CDR1 SGHNT, CDR2 YENEEA.

V is TRBV6-4 and J is TRBJ2-7; D is perhaps TRBD2 (6 bases). Trimming shortened V by 4 bases and J by 3 bases, and 19 bases separated the two germline ends. Germline lookup yields CDR1 MRHNA and CDR2 SNTAGT. There are 16 residues in the CDR3. This CDR3 reads CASSALATRTIYEQYF. CDR3 sequence (DNA): TGTGCCAGCAGTGCCCTAGCGACCCGTACAATCTACGAGCAGTACTTC.